The present T cell receptor (beta chain) was sequenced within a study of shared clonotypes between healthy human individuals. Study background: Three plates each covered CD4 naive and memory; CD8 naive two, CD8 memory one.

This table comes from immunoSEQ multiplex PCR, and its TCRdb copy is limited to in-frame clones, with some not included. The sample comprises 980,000 or so clones, 76% of which are singletons, and roughly 1.5% rests with the top ten. Notes on the study in general: Clonotypes which were not shared had lower generation probabilities than clonotypes that all four donors shared. A few donors held about 5% of naive CD4 clonotypes in common.

The table lists this clone with many counts. Its specificity is not known. Germline trimming cut 7 bases from V and 10 bases from J; bases unmatched to any gene: 10. The CDR3 has 14 residues. The germline V gene has CDR1 SNHLY and CDR2 FYNNEI. Everyone who donated was a Caucasian adult who lived in Nashville, Tennessee. This receptor was obtained from a man aged 18 to 30 in good health. Specimen: memory CD4+ T cells sorted from blood. As to subset: CD45RA-negative fraction. This sequence joins TRBV2 and TRBJ1-6; 7 bases line up with TRBD1. In DNA form, the CDR3 reads TGTGCCAGCAACAAGGACAGGCTGGGGTCACCCCTCCACTTT. Amino acid sequence: CASNKDRLGSPLHF.